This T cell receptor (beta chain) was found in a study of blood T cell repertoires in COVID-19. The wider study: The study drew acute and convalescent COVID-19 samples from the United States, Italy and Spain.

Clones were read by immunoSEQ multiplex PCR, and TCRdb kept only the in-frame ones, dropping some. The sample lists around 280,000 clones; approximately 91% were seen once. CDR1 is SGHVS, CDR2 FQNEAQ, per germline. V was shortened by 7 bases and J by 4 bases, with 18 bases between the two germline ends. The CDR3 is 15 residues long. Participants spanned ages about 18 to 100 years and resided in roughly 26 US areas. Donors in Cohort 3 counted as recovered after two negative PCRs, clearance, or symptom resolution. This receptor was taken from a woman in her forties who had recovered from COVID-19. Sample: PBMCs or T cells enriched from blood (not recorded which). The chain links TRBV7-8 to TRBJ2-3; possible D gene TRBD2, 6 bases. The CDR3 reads CASNVGLGIADTQYF. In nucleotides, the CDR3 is TGTGCCAGCAACGTGGGACTGGGCATCGCAGATACGCAGTATTTT.